This TCR beta chain was obtained from a study of T cell repertoires in cytomegalovirus infection. About the research overall: Public TCR beta signature analysis indicated the presence of both CMV infection and matching HLA type.

TCRdb processed the reads anew with MiXCR; each CDR3 protein has one entry. The sample has some 350,000 distinct CDR3 sequences, approximately 18% seen once. This CDR3 has 15 residues. V lost 5 bases and J lost 9, with 17 bases in between. Germline V lookup: CDR1 MDHEN, CDR2 SYDVKM. On this clonotype: The antigen is not known. With a much larger clone just one base away, this may be a read error.

Findings and limits, study-wide: There were carriers of CMV plus the relevant HLA, and cumulative public TCR beta family frequency identified them. In two of eight donors, the top clonotype was HLA-C-restricted CMV-specific.

This chain connects TRBV28 to TRBJ1-6; D perhaps matches TRBD1 (6 bases). This TCR was sampled from a human donor in good health (CMV status not recorded). Some clones in this sample may be carry-over from other donors' samples. The sample comprised PBMCs. CDR3 coding DNA: TGTGCCAGCAGTCACGGGGGGCCCATGGGTTCACCCCTCCACTTT. As protein: CASSHGGPMGSPLHF.